The 10 T cell receptor beta chains below were found in one sample sequenced in a study of T cell repertoires in cytomegalovirus infection (dated by TCRdb to between 2019 and 2020). Sequenced using an Illumina HiSeq 1500. TCRdb trimmed the raw reads at Q25, called clones with MiXCR and kept productive beta chains. Rows with a matching CDR3 protein are joined into one entry that keeps the most common DNA and genes. In all, the sample holds 160,000 or so distinct CDR3 sequences, and 23% of those were seen once. Roughly 9.8% of the sample rests with the top ten. Material: PBMCs. The receptors derive from a human donor in good health (CMV status not recorded). Some clones in this sample may be carry-over from other donors' samples.

This clonotype was picked up a small number of times. Sequence at one end of the junction differs from germline and may be a read error. The V and J genes are TRBV10-3 and TRBJ2-7, with 7 bases matching TRBD1. The CDR3 covers 12 residues. Germline V gene sequence: CDR1 ENHRY, CDR2 SYGVKD. CDR3 DNA sequence: TGTGCCATCAAGGGGGCCTCCAACGAGCAGTACTTC. Its protein product is CAIKGASNEQYF.

The table lists this clonotype with a few counts. J is TRBJ1-2 and V is TRBV7-2; 8 positions match TRBD1. Germline V lookup: CDR1 SGHTA, CDR2 FQGNSA. After removal of 8 bases from V and 6 bases from J, the junction contained 11 bases not matched to a gene. This CDR3 contains 14 residues. The CDR3 loop is CASARQGLGHGYTF. As DNA, the CDR3 is TGTGCCAGCGCCCGACAGGGGTTAGGACATGGCTACACCTTC.

The chain carries TRBV28 and TRBJ1-2; the D gene is possibly TRBD1 (6 bases). Germline CDR1 reads MDHEN; CDR2 reads SYDVKM. The germline V and J ends were trimmed by 6 bases and 7 bases, with 12 bases remaining between them. This CDR3 comprises 12 residues. CDR3 sequence reads: CASRPTGIGYTF. In DNA, the CDR3 is TGTGCCAGCAGACCGACAGGAATTGGCTACACCTTC.

This clonotype was recorded at least ten times. J is TRBJ1-2 and V is TRBV7-2; D call uncertain. The germline gives CDR1 SGHTA, CDR2 FQGNSA. The CDR3 runs 14 residues. V was pared by 1 base and J by 3 bases, with 9 bases between. DNA of the CDR3: TGTGCCAGCAGCTTAGTGGGTGGGGACTATGGCTACACCTTC. Residues: CASSLVGGDYGYTF.

This clonotype was detected only a few times. The rearrangement joins TRBV12-3 or TRBV12-4 to TRBJ2-6; 8 bases are a match to TRBD1. Germline trimming cut 2 bases from V and 2 bases from J; bases unmatched to any gene: 2. There are 16 residues in the CDR3. The CDR3, as DNA: TGTGCCAGCAGTTTACCGGGACAGGCTGGGGCCAACGTCCTGACTTTC. Its protein product is CASSLPGQAGANVLTF.

This clonotype has ten or more counts. This sequence joins TRBV7-8 and TRBJ2-3, with 10 bases identical to TRBD1. From germline, CDR1 is SGHVS and CDR2 FQNEAQ. V shed 0 bases, J shed 5 bases, and the junction held 5 bases outside the gene matches. CDR3 length: 16 residues. The CDR3 nucleotides read TGTGCCAGCAGCTTAGCGGGGACAGGGGAGAAAGATACGCAGTATTTT. Translating it yields CASSLAGTGEKDTQYF.

The chain has TRBV19 and TRBJ1-2; D might be TRBD1 (6 bases). Per germline, CDR1 LNHDA and CDR2 SQIVND (reference sequence). The CDR3 consists of 13 residues. Trimming shortened V by 6 bases and J by 5 bases, and 13 bases separated the two germline ends. CDR3 nucleotides: TGTGCCAGTAGCCAAACAGGGACTTATGGCTACACCTTC. Translation: CASSQTGTYGYTF.

This clonotype was recorded a few times. The rearrangement links TRBV29-1 to TRBJ2-1; D is uncertain. The germline gives CDR1 SQVTM, CDR2 ANQGSEA. The CDR3 has 11 residues. Trimming stripped 3 bases from V and 13 bases from J, with 13 bases between. The CDR3 nucleotides are TGCAGCGTTGACCGGCTTGGCGTACAGTTCTTC. It codes for CSVDRLGVQFF.

The gene calls are TRBV5-6 and TRBJ2-5; D remains ambiguous. The germline V gene encodes CDR1 SGHDT and CDR2 YYEEEE. The CDR3 has 15 residues. V was pared by 2 bases and J by 1 base, with 12 bases between. This CDR3 reads CASSFGRRTQETQYF. The DNA of the CDR3 is TGTGCCAGCAGCTTTGGGCGGCGAACCCAAGAGACCCAGTACTTC.

This clonotype has at least ten counts. J is TRBJ1-6 and V is TRBV7-2, with D possibly matching TRBD1 (5 bases). Germline lookup yields CDR1 SGHTA and CDR2 FQGNSA. This CDR3 comprises 15 residues. V was shortened by 1 base and J by 10 bases, with 14 bases between the two germline ends. CDR3 protein: CASSLGQGRGSPLHF. CDR3 DNA: TGTGCCAGCAGCTTAGGCCAGGGTAGAGGGTCACCCCTCCACTTT.